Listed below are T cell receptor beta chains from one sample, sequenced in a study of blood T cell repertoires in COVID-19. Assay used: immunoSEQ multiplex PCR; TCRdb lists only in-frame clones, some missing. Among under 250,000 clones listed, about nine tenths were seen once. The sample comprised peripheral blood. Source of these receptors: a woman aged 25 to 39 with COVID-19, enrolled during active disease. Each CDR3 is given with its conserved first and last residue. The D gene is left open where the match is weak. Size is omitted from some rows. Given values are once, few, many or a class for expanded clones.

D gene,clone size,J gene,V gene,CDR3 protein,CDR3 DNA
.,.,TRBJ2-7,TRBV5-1,CASSLWPGAYEQYF,TGCGCCAGCAGCCTATGGCCGGGGGCCTACGAGCAGTACTTC
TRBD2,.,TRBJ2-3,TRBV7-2,CASSLERGWEDTQYF,TGTGCCAGCAGCTTAGAGCGGGGGTGGGAAGATACGCAGTATTTT
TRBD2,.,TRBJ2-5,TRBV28,CASSFPREAETQYF,TGTGCCAGCAGTTTCCCTCGGGAGGCGGAGACCCAGTACTTC
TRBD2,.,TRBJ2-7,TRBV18,CASSPPGRRGNEQYF,TGTGCCAGCTCGCCACCGGGGCGGCGGGGGAACGAGCAGTACTTC
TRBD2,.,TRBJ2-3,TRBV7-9,CASRRPGLAGDSTDTQYF,TGTGCCAGCAGACGCCCGGGACTAGCGGGGGACTCCACAGATACGCAGTATTTT
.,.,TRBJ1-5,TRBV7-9,CASSLAGDQPQHF,TGTGCCAGCAGCTTAGCGGGAGATCAGCCCCAGCATTTT
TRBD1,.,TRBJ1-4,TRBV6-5,CASRKDRVTNEKLFF,TGTGCCAGCAGAAAGGACAGGGTAACTAATGAAAAACTGTTTTTT
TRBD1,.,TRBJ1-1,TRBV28,CASRDVGTGFNTEAFF,TGTGCCAGTAGGGATGTCGGGACAGGGTTTAACACTGAAGCTTTCTTT
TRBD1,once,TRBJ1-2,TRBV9,CASSGGTAGNGYTF,TGTGCCAGCAGCGGTGGGACAGCAGGTAATGGCTACACCTTC
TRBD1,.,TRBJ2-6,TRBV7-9,CASTSTWDRGPSGANVLTF,TGTGCCAGCACCTCAACGTGGGACAGGGGGCCCTCTGGGGCCAACGTCCTGACTTTC
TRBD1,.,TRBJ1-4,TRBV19,CASSISRDRAEKLFF,TGTGCCAGTAGTATTAGTAGGGACAGGGCTGAAAAACTGTTTTTT
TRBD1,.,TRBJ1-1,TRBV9,CASSVHGTAETEAFF,TGTGCCAGCAGCGTCCACGGGACAGCTGAGACTGAAGCTTTCTTT
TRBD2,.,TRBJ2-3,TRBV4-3,CASSQEASGGAADTQYF,TGCGCCAGCAGCCAAGAGGCTAGCGGGGGGGCTGCAGATACGCAGTATTTT
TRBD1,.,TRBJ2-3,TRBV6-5,CASSARQGGTDTQYF,TGTGCCAGCAGCGCGAGACAGGGCGGCACAGATACGCAGTATTTT
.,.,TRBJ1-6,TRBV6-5,CASQDSGIDNSPLHF,TGTGCCAGCCAGGACAGCGGGATAGATAATTCACCCCTCCACTTT
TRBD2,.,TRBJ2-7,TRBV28,CASRYGLASEQYF,TGTGCCAGCAGGTACGGACTAGCTTCCGAGCAGTACTTC
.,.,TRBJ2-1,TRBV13,CASSLVVLAYNEQFF,TGTGCCAGCAGCTTAGTAGTGCTCGCCTACAATGAGCAGTTCTTC
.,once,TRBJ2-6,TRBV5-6,CASSDPVRSGANVLTF,TGTGCCAGCAGCGATCCGGTCCGCTCTGGGGCCAACGTCCTGACTTTC
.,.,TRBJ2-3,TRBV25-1,CASRGAKGTGWADTQYF,TGTGCCAGCAGGGGGGCCAAGGGCACCGGATGGGCAGATACGCAGTATTTT
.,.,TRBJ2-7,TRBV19,CASSIQNSYEQYF,TGTGCCAGTAGTATACAAAACTCCTACGAGCAGTACTTC
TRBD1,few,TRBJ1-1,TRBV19,CASSTGTANTEAFF,TGTGCCAGTAGTACCGGGACAGCGAACACTGAAGCTTTCTTT
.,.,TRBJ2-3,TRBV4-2,CASSLGGPTDTQYF,TGTGCCAGCAGCCTCGGGGGGCCCACAGATACGCAGTATTTT
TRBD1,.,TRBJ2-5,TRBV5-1,CASSLAVDRGLETQYF,TGCGCCAGCAGCTTGGCGGTGGACAGGGGGCTAGAGACCCAGTACTTC
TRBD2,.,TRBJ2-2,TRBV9,CASSLRTSAGELFF,TGTGCCAGCAGCCTCAGGACTAGCGCCGGGGAGCTGTTTTTT
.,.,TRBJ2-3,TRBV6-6,CASSYGGNSDTQYF,TGTGCCAGCAGTTACGGGGGGAACTCAGATACGCAGTATTTT
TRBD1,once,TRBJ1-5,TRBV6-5,CASSPTGAPLQPQHF,TGTGCCAGCAGCCCGACAGGGGCCCCCCTTCAGCCCCAGCACTTT
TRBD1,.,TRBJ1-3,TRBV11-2,CASSASTGAGNTIYF,TGTGCCAGCAGCGCCTCGACAGGGGCCGGAAACACCATATATTTT
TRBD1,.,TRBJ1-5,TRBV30,CAHQQGAEGQPQHF,TGTGCCCACCAACAGGGGGCGGAAGGTCAGCCCCAGCATTTT
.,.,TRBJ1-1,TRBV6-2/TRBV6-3,CASSRFGGTWDTEAFF,TGTGCCAGCAGTCGCTTCGGCGGGACCTGGGACACTGAAGCTTTCTTT
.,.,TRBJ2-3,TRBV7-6,CASSPIPGTTQYF,TGTGCCAGCAGCCCGATACCAGGAACTACGCAGTATTTT
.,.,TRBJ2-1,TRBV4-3,CASSRAAAYNEQFF,TGCGCCAGCAGCCGTGCGGCGGCCTACAATGAGCAGTTCTTC
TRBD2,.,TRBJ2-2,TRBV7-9,CASSVRLAGGLDTGELFF,TGTGCCAGCAGCGTACGACTAGCGGGAGGTCTGGACACCGGGGAGCTGTTTTTT
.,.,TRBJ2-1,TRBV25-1,CASSDDDSIWGNEQFF,TGTGCCAGCAGTGACGACGACAGTATTTGGGGCAATGAGCAGTTCTTC
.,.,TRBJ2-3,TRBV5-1,CASSLGVGGYRTDTQYF,TGCGCCAGCAGCTTGGGAGTAGGCGGGTATCGTACAGATACGCAGTATTTT
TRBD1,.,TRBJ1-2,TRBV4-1,CASSQDPNRGGNYGYTF,TGCGCCAGCAGCCAAGATCCAAACAGGGGAGGAAACTATGGCTACACCTTC
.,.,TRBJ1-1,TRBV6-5,CASRRGLVVSLAFF,TGTGCCAGCAGGAGGGGACTGGTGGTCTCGTTAGCTTTCTTT
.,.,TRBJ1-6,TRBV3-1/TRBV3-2,CASSQNRNSPLHF,TGTGCCAGCAGCCAAAACAGGAATTCACCCCTCCACTTT
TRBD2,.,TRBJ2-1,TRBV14,CASSLGLAGDVSSDEQFF,TGTGCCAGCAGCCTCGGACTAGCGGGAGATGTGAGTTCCGATGAGCAGTTCTTC
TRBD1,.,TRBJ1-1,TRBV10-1,CASSASRTGNTEAFF,TGCGCCAGCAGTGCCTCCCGGACAGGGAACACTGAAGCTTTCTTT
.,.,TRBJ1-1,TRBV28,CASSLRQMNTEAFF,TGTGCCAGCAGTTTACGTCAGATGAACACTGAAGCTTTCTTT
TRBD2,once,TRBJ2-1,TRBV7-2,CASSPPGVAGGIGNEQFF,TGTGCCAGCAGCCCACCAGGGGTAGCGGGAGGGATAGGTAATGAGCAGTTCTTC
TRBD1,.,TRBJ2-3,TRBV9,CASSVRHMPGQTVSTDTQYF,TGTGCCAGCAGCGTCCGACATATGCCGGGACAGACGGTTAGCACAGATACGCAGTATTTT
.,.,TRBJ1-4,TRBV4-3,CASSQVAGWEKLFF,TGCGCCAGCAGCCAAGTGGCAGGGTGGGAAAAACTGTTTTTT
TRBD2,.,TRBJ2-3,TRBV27,CASSPRLAGEGDTQYF,TGTGCCAGCAGTCCCAGACTAGCGGGAGAAGGGGATACGCAGTATTTT